The 27 T cell receptor beta chains listed next were all sequenced from one sample in a study of blood T cell repertoires in COVID-19. TCRdb keeps only in-frame clones here, not all; method: immunoSEQ multiplex PCR. The sample shows roughly 310,000 clones, roughly 90% of them seen only once. What was sequenced was peripheral blood. All receptors derive from a woman aged 25 to 39 with COVID-19, enrolled during active disease.

The J gene is TRBJ1-1, the V gene TRBV5-6, with unresolved D. The length of the CDR3 is 14 residues. V gave up 0 bases and J gave up 7 bases, with 13 bases separating them. Germline V gene sequence: CDR1 SGHDT, CDR2 YYEEEE. Written as DNA, the CDR3 is TGTGCCAGCAGCTTGGATGGGCCAGCACTTGAAGCTTTCTTT. The encoded protein is CASSLDGPALEAFF. Full variable domain (rest looked up from reference TRBV5-6 and TRBJ1-1): DAGVTQSPTHLIKTRGQQVTLRCSPKSGHDTVSWYQQALGQGPQFIFQYYEEEERQRGNFPDRFSGHQFPNYSSELNVNALLLGDSALYLCASSLDGPALEAFFGQGTRLTVV.

The chain uses TRBV5-5 and TRBJ2-7; D possibly corresponds to TRBD1 (6 bases). V was pared by 4 bases and J by 2 bases, with 16 bases between. CDR1 is SGHKS, CDR2 YYEKEE, per germline (reference sequence). The length of the CDR3 is 15 residues. The CDR3 loop reads CASSVEGTTTYEQYF. Written as DNA, the CDR3 is TGTGCCAGCAGCGTAGAAGGGACAACCACCTACGAGCAGTACTTC.

This chain connects TRBV7-3 to TRBJ1-6, with a tentative D call TRBD1 (5 bases). Germline CDR1 and CDR2: SGHTA and FQGTGA. V lost 5 bases and J lost 4, with 9 bases in between. The CDR3 runs to 14 residues. The CDR3 loop is CASSPRAYNSPLHF. CDR3 nucleotides: TGTGCCAGCAGCCCCAGGGCATATAATTCACCCCTCCACTTT.

V is TRBV11-2 and J is TRBJ2-7; D is unresolved. This CDR3 has 16 residues. Trimming stripped 0 bases from V and 2 bases from J, with 14 bases between. Germline assignment: CDR1 SGHAT and CDR2 FQNNGV. CDR3: CASSLEASLSAYEQYF. The CDR3 bases are TGTGCCAGCAGCTTAGAGGCCTCCCTCTCAGCCTACGAGCAGTACTTC.

The chain links TRBV2 to TRBJ2-6; 8 positions agree with TRBD1. Trimming cost V 10 bases and J 3 bases; bases outside gene matches: 14. Germline CDR1 and CDR2: SNHLY and FYNNEI. The CDR3 totals 17 residues. DNA of the CDR3: TGTGCCACCTACTCGCGGCAGGGGGCTTATGGGGCCAACGTCCTGACTTTC. Translated: CATYSRQGAYGANVLTF.

The rearrangement joins TRBV29-1 to TRBJ2-1; 10 positions agree with TRBD2. The V and J ends lost 7 bases and 9 bases, in that order; junction bases with no gene match: 21. Per the germline V gene, CDR1 is SQVTM and CDR2 is ANQGSEA. The CDR3 contains 17 residues. CDR3 protein: CSAPRGGIASGSTEQFF. The CDR3 DNA reads TGCAGCGCCCCCCGGGGGGGGATCGCTAGCGGGAGCACTGAGCAGTTCTTC.

The CDR3 nucleotides read TGTGCCAGCAGCCCTAGACAGGGGGGTTTTCAGCCCCAGCATTTT. Translating gives CASSPRQGGFQPQHF. The chain combines TRBV5-8 with TRBJ1-5; 9 bases line up with TRBD1. The ends lost 4 bases at V and 6 bases at J; junction bases unmatched: 8. The germline V gene has CDR1 SGHTS and CDR2 YDEGEE. The CDR3 is made up of 15 amino acids.

The rearrangement joins TRBV27 to TRBJ1-4; 7 bases fit TRBD1. Germline lookup yields CDR1 MNHEY and CDR2 SMNVEV (reference sequence). Trimming removed 7 bases from V and 3 bases from J; junction bases left unmatched: 8. This CDR3 is built from 15 residues. The CDR3 DNA sequence: TGTGCCAGCATGGATAAGGGACAGCCTAATGAAAAACTGTTTTTT. Translating it yields CASMDKGQPNEKLFF.

V is TRBV5-1 and J is TRBJ2-3; 8 bases align to TRBD1. Germline CDR1 SGHRS, CDR2 YFSETQ. Trimming removed 0 bases from V and 10 bases from J; junction bases left unmatched: 7. The CDR3 has 14 amino acids. This CDR3 is CASSLEAGGMSQYF. DNA of the CDR3: TGCGCCAGCAGCTTGGAGGCAGGGGGCATGTCGCAGTATTTT. Together with reference TRBV5-1 and TRBJ2-3, the CDR3 gives the full variable domain: KAGVTQTPRYLIKTRGQQVTLSCSPISGHRSVSWYQQTPGQGLQFLFEYFSETQRNKGNFPGRFSGRQFSNSRSEMNVSTLELGDSALYLCASSLEAGGMSQYFGPGTRLTVL.

This chain joins TRBV29-1 and TRBJ2-1; TRBD2 agrees at 9 bases. J gave up 4 bases and V 1 base, and 5 bases lay outside the gene matches. Germline CDR1 and CDR2: SQVTM and ANQGSEA. The CDR3 length is 15 residues. CDR3 DNA sequence: TGCAGCGTTGAAGCGGGCGGGAGGGTATACAATGAGCAGTTCTTC. Residues: CSVEAGGRVYNEQFF.

The chain has TRBV27 and TRBJ2-1; D gene ambiguous. CDR3 size: 15 residues. The germline V and J ends were trimmed by 4 bases and 5 bases, with 15 bases remaining between them. The germline V gene encodes CDR1 MNHEY and CDR2 SMNVEV (reference sequence). CDR3 loop: CASSSVRRNHNEQFF. CDR3 DNA: TGTGCCAGCAGTTCCGTCCGGCGGAATCACAATGAGCAGTTCTTC.

This clone was recorded only once. V usage is TRBV7-9 and J usage is TRBJ2-1, with 13 nucleotides matching TRBD2. CDR1 is SEHNR and CDR2 is FQNEAQ in the germline V gene (reference sequence). CDR3 length: 15 residues. The ends lost 5 bases at V and 6 bases at J; junction bases unmatched: 4. The CDR3 here is CASSLRLAGGNEQFF. DNA of the CDR3: TGTGCCAGCAGCCTGAGACTAGCGGGAGGCAATGAGCAGTTCTTC.

The rearrangement uses TRBV28 and TRBJ1-1; D possibly corresponds to TRBD1 (6 bases). Germline values: CDR1 MDHEN, CDR2 SYDVKM. Trimming removed 5 bases at V and 11 bases at J, with 12 bases between. The CDR3 has 11 amino acids. CDR3 DNA sequence: TGTGCCAGCAGTCTAACAGGGAAGGCTTTCTTT. Translated, it gives CASSLTGKAFF.

The table lists this clone with a count of one. The CDR3 sequence is CATTLGTSRSTDTQYF. DNA of the CDR3: TGTGCCACCACCCTCGGAACTAGCAGAAGCACAGATACGCAGTATTTT. The chain links TRBV5-4 to TRBJ2-3; perhaps TRBD2 as D (6 bases). Trimming removed 9 bases at V and 0 bases at J, with 20 bases between. The length of the CDR3 is 16 residues. CDR1 is SGHNT, CDR2 YYREEE, per germline (reference sequence).

This chain uses TRBV5-6 with TRBJ2-3, with 13 bases that match TRBD2. Trimming removed 4 bases from V and 8 bases from J; junction bases left unmatched: 10. The CDR3 has 16 residues. Germline CDR1 and CDR2: SGHDT and YYEEEE. The CDR3 nucleotides are TGTGCCAGCAGCATCCGGACTAGCGGGAGAGGACCTACGCAGTATTTT. Translated: CASSIRTSGRGPTQYF.

The chain couples TRBV18 to TRBJ1-3, with D possibly being TRBD1 (6 bases). The V gene's germline CDR1 is KGHSH and CDR2 LQKENI. Trimming left V 3 bases short and J 0 bases short, with 15 bases between. CDR3 length: 17 residues. The CDR3 DNA reads TGTGCCAGCTCACCGCTACGGACAGACAACTCTGGAAACACCATATATTTT. It translates to CASSPLRTDNSGNTIYF.

V gene TRBV7-9 combines with J gene TRBJ1-5, with D possibly being TRBD1 (5 bases). The V gene lost 5 bases and the J gene lost 7 bases, with 18 bases spanning the gap. From germline, CDR1 is SEHNR and CDR2 FQNEAQ (reference sequence). This CDR3 has 15 residues. CDR3 nucleotides: TGTGCCAGCAGCCTAAGCGGGGGAGGAGAACAGCCCCAGCATTTT. As protein: CASSLSGGGEQPQHF.

The rearrangement uses TRBV1 and TRBJ2-1; TRBD1 is the table's D call and was not checked against the DNA. TRBV1 is marked as a pseudogene. This CDR3 contains 14 residues. The CDR3 sequence is CTSSPRDKHNEQFF. CDR3 sequence (DNA): TGCACCAGCAGCCCACGGGACAAACACAATGAGCAGTTCTTC.

The V and J genes are TRBV10-3 and TRBJ1-1; possible D gene TRBD1, 5 bases. The CDR3 is made up of 14 amino acids. V gave up 1 base and J gave up 6 bases, with 12 bases separating them. Germline lookup yields CDR1 ENHRY and CDR2 SYGVKD. The CDR3 DNA reads TGTGCCATCAGTGAGTACGGGGGTGAGGCTGAAGCTTTCTTT. The encoded protein is CAISEYGGEAEAFF.

This clone was picked up one time. J is TRBJ2-2 and V is TRBV24-1; D is unclear. CDR1 and CDR2 (germline): KGHDR, SFDVKD. V was trimmed by 5 bases and J by 5 bases, leaving 5 bases between them. The CDR3 is made up of 12 amino acids. In DNA, the CDR3 is TGTGCCACCAGTGCAGGTACCGGGGAGCTGTTTTTT. This sequence encodes CATSAGTGELFF.

CDR3 nucleotide sequence: TGCGCCAGCAGCCCCGCGGGGGCCCAGTACCAAGAGACCCAGTACTTC. It is translated as CASSPAGAQYQETQYF. The chain employs TRBV5-1 and TRBJ2-5, with D maybe TRBD2 (7 bases). The CDR3 runs 16 residues. V was trimmed by 4 bases and J by 0 bases, leaving 16 bases between them. The V gene's germline CDR1 is SGHRS and CDR2 YFSETQ.

This rearrangement joins TRBV9 to TRBJ2-7; 7 positions agree with TRBD1. With 5 bases clipped from V and 1 base from J, the junction kept 6 bases outside the gene matches. The length of the CDR3 is 14 residues. Germline V CDR1 and CDR2: SGDLS, YYNGEE. CDR3 sequence: CASSTGVSSYEQYF. The CDR3 nucleotides read TGTGCCAGCAGTACAGGGGTTTCTTCCTACGAGCAGTACTTC.

The V call is TRBV11-2, the J call TRBJ2-1; D may be TRBD1 (6 bases). CDR3 length equals 14 residues. Germline V gene data show CDR1 as SGHAT and CDR2 as FQNNGV. V shed 0 bases and J shed 14 bases, with 17 bases lying between them. The DNA for the CDR3 is TGTGCCAGCAGCTTAGATCGCTGGGGGCTCGGGGAGTTCTTC. It is translated as CASSLDRWGLGEFF.

V usage is TRBV28 and J usage is TRBJ2-1, with 14 nucleotides matching TRBD2. Germline CDR1 reads MDHEN; CDR2 reads SYDVKM. This CDR3 has 19 residues. Germline trimming cut 5 bases from V and 1 base from J; bases unmatched to any gene: 10. CDR3 DNA sequence: TGTGCCAGCAGTCTCAGGGGACTAGCGGGAGCCCGTTCCTACAATGAGCAGTTCTTC. Amino acid sequence: CASSLRGLAGARSYNEQFF.

The chain joins TRBV6-1 to TRBJ1-5; TRBD1 matches at 7 bases. This CDR3 is 18 amino acids long. Losses at the gene ends were 1 base for V and 5 bases for J; bases not matched to a gene: 14. Germline CDR1 reads MNHNS; CDR2 reads SASEGT. Here the CDR3 reads CASSEGRLFGTGDQPQHF. Written as DNA, the CDR3 is TGTGCCAGCAGTGAAGGTCGACTTTTCGGCACAGGGGATCAGCCCCAGCATTTT.

V is TRBV10-2 and J is TRBJ2-1, with TRBD1 identical over 8 bases. The CDR3 consists of 15 residues. The ends lost 4 bases at V and 10 bases at J; junction bases unmatched: 12. The V gene's germline CDR1 is WSHSY and CDR2 SAAADI. CDR3 DNA sequence: TGCGCCAGCAGTGTGACAGGGGAGGCGGTCTGGGAGCAGTTCTTC. Its protein product is CASSVTGEAVWEQFF.

This rearrangement joins TRBV10-3 to TRBJ2-7; 9 bases agree with TRBD1. Germline V CDR1 and CDR2: ENHRY, SYGVKD. This CDR3 is built from 15 residues. The V and J ends lost 0 bases and 12 bases, in that order; junction bases with no gene match: 12. CDR3: CAISESGTGSRVVYF. The CDR3 nucleotides are TGTGCCATCAGTGAGTCTGGGACAGGGTCCCGTGTGGTGTACTTC.